Listed here is a single TCR beta chain. Its antigen is unidentified. The CDR3 length is 15 residues. Germline V CDR1 and CDR2: SGDLS, YYNGEE. V lost 0 bases, J lost 1 base, and 3 bases stayed unmatched. PCR was performed using 60 Vbeta and 13 Jbeta primers. Libraries were prepared by immunoSEQ multiplex PCR; TCRdb keeps only in-frame clonotypes and omits some of them. Here the sample spans 150,000 or so clones, around four fifths being singletons. The entry originates in a study of cytomegalovirus exposure and HLA in healthy donors. Study results and caveats: Later on, a genetic analysis was performed. It linked a missense variant in DCLRE1C with V- and J-gene trimming of TCR beta.

The sequence was collected from a young man in good health and CMV-seronegative. Sequenced sample: PBMCs. V gene TRBV9 combines with J gene TRBJ2-7, with 8 positions matching TRBD1. CDR3 DNA sequence: TGTGCCAGCAGCGTAGGACAGGGGATTTCCTACGAGCAGTACTTC. Translating gives CASSVGQGISYEQYF. Combining the CDR3 with reference TRBV9 and TRBJ2-7 gives the whole variable domain DSGVTQTPKHLITATGQRVTLRCSPRSGDLSVYWYQQSLDQGLQFLIQYYNGEERAKGNILERFSAQQFPDLHSELNLSSLELGDSALYFCASSVGQGISYEQYFGPGTRLTVT.